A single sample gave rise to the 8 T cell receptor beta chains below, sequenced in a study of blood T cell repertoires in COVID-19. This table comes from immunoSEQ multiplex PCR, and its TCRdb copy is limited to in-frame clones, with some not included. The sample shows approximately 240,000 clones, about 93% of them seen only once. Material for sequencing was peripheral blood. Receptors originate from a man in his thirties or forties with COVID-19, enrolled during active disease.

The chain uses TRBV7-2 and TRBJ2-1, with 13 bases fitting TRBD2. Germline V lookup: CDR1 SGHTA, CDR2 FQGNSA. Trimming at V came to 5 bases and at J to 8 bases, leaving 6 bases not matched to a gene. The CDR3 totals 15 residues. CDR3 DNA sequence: TGTGCCAGCAGCCCAACTAGCGGGGGGGATGATGAGCAGTTCTTC. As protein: CASSPTSGGDDEQFF.

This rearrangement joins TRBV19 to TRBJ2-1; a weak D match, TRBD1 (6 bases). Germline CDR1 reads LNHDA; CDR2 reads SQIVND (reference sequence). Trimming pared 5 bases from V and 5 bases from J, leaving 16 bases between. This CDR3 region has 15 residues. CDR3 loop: CASSPNRAGDNEQFF. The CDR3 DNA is TGTGCCAGTAGTCCGAACAGGGCCGGCGACAATGAGCAGTTCTTC.

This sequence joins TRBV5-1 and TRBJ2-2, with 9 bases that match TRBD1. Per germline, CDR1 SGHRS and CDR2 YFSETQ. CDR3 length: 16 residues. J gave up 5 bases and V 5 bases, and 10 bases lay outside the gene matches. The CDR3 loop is CASRAPGTGNTGELFF. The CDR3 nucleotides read TGCGCCAGCAGGGCCCCCGGGACAGGGAATACCGGGGAGCTGTTTTTT.

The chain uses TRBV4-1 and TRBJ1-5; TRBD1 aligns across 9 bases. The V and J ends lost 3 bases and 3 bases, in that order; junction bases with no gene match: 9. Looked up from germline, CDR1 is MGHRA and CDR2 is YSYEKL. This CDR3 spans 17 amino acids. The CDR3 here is CASSHSTGGRDNQPQHF. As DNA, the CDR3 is TGCGCCAGCAGCCATTCTACAGGGGGCCGGGACAATCAGCCCCAGCATTTT.

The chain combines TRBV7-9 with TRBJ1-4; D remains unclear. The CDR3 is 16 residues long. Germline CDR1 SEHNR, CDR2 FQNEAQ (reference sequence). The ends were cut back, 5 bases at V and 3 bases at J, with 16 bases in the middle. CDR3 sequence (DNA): TGTGCCAGCAGCCAGTTCCAGACTGCTTCTAATGAAAAACTGTTTTTT. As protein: CASSQFQTASNEKLFF.

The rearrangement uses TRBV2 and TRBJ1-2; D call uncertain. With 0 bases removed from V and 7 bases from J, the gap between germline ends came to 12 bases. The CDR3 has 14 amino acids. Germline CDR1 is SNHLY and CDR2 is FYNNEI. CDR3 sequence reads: CASSEAKGGGGYTF. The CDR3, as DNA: TGTGCCAGCAGTGAAGCGAAGGGAGGCGGTGGCTACACCTTC. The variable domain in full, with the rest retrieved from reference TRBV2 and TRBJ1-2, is EPEVTQTPSHQVTQMGQEVILRCVPISNHLYFYWYRQILGQKVEFLVSFYNNEISEKSEIFDDQFSVERPDGSNFTLKIRSTKLEDSAMYFCASSEAKGGGGYTFGSGTRLTVV.

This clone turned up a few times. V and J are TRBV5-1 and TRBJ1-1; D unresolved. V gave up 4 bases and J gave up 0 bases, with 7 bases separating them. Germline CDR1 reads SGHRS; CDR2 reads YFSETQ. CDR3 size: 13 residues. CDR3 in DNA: TGCGCCAGCAGCCCCGAGATGAACACTGAAGCTTTCTTT. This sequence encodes CASSPEMNTEAFF.

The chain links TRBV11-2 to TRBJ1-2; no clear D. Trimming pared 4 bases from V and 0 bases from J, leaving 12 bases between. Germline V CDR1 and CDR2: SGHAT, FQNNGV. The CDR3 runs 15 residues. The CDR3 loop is CASSSTDIANYGYTF. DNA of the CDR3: TGTGCCAGCAGCTCAACAGACATAGCTAACTATGGCTACACCTTC.